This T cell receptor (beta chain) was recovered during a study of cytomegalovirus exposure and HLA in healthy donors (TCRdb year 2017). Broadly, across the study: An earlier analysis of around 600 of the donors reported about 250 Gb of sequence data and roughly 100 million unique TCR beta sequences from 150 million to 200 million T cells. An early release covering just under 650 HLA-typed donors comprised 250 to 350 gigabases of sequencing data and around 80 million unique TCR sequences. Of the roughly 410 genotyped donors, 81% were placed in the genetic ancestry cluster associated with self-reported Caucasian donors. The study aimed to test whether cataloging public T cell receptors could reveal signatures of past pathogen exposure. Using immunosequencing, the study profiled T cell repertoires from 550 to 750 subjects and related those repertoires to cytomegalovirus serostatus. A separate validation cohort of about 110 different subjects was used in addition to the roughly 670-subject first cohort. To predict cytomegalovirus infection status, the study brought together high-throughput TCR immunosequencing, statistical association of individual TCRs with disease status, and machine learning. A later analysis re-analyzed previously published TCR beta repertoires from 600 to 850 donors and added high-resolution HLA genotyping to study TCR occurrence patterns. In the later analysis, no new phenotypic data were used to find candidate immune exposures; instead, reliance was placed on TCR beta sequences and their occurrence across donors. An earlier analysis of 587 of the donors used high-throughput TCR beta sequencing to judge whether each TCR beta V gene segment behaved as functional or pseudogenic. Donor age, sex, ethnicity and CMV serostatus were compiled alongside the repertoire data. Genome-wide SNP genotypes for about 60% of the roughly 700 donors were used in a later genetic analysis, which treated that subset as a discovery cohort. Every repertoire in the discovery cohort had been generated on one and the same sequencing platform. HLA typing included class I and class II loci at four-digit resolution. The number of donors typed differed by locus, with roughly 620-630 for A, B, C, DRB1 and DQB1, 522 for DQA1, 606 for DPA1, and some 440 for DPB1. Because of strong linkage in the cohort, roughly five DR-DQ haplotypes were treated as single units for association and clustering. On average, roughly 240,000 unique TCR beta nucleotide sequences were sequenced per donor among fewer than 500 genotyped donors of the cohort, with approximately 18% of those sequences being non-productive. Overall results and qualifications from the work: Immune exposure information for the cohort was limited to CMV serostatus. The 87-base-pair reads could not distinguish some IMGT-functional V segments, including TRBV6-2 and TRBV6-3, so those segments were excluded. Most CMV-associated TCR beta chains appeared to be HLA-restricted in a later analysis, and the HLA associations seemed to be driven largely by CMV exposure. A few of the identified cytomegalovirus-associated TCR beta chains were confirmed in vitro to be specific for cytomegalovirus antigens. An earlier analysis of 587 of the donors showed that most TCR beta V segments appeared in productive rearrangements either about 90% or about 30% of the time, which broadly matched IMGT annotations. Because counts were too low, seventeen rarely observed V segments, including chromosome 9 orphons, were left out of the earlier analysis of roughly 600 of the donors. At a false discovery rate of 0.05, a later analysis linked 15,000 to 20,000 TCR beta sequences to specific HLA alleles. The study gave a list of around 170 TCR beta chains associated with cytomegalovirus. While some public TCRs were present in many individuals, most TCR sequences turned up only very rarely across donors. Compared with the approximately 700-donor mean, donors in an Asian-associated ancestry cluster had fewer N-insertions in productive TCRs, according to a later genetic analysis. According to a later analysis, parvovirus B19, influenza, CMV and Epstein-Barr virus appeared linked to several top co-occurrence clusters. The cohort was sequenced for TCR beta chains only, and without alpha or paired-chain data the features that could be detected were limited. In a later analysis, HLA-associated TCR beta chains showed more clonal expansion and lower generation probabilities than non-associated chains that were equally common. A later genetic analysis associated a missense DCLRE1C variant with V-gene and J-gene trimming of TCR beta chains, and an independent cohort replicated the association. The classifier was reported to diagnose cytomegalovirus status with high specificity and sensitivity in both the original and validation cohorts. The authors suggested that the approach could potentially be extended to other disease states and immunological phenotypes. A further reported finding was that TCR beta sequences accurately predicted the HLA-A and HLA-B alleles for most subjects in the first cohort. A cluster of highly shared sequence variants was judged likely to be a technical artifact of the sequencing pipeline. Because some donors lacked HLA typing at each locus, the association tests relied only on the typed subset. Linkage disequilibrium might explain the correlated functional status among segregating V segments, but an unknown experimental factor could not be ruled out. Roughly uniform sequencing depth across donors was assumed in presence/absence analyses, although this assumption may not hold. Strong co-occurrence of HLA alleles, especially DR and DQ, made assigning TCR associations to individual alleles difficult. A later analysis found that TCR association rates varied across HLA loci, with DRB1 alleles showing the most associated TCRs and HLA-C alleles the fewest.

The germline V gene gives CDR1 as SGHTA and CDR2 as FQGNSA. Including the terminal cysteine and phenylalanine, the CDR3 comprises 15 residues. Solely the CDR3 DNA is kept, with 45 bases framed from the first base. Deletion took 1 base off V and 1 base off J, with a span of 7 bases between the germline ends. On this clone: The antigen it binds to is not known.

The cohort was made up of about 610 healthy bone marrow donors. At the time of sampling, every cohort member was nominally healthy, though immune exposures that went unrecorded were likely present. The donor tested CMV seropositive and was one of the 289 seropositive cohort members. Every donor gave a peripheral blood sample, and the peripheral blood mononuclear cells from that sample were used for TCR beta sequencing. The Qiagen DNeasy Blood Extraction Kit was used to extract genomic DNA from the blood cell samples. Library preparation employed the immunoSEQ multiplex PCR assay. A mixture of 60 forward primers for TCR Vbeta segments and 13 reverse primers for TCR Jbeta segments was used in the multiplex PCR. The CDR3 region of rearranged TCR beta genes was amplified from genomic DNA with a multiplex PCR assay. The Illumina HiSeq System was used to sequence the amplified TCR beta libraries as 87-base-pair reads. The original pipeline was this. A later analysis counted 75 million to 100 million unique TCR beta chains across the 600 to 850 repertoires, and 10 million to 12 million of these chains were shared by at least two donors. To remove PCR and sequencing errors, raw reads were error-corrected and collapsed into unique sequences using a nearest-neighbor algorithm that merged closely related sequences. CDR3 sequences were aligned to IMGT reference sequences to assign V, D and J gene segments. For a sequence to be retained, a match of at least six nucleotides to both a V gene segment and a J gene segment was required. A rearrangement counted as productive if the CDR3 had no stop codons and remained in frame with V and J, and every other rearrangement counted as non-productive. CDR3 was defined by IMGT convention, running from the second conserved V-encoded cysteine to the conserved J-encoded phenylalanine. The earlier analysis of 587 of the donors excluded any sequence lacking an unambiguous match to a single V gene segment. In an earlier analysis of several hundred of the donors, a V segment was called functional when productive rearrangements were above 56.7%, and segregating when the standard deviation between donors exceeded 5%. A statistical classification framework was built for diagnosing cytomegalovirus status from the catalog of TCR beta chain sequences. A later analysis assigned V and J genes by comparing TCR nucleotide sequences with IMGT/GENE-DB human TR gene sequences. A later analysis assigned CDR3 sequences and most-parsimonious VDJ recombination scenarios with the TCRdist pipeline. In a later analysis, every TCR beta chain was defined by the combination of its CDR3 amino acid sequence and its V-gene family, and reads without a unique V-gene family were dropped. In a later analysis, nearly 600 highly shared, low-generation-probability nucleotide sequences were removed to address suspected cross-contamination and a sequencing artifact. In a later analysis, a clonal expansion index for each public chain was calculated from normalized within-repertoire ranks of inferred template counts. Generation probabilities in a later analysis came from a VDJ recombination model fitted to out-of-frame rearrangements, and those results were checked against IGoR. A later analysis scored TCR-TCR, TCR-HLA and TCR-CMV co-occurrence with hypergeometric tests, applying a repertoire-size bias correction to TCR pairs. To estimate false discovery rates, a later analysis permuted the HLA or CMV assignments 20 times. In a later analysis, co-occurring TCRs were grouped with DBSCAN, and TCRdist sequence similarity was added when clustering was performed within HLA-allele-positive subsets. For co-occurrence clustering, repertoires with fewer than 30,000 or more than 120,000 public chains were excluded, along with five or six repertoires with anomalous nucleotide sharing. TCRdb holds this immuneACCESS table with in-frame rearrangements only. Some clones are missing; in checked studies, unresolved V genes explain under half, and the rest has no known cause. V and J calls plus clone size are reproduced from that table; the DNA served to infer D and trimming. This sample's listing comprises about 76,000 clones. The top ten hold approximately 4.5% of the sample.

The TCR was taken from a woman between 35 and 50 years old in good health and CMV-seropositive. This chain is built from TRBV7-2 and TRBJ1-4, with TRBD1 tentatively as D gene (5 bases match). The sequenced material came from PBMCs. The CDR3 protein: CASSLGGRTNEKLFF. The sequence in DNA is TGTGCCAGCAGCTTAGGGGGCAGAACTAATGAAAAACTGTTTTTT.